This T cell receptor beta chain was found in a study of spatial heterogeneity in lung cancer. Study in general: Compared with alpha-chain sequences, beta-chain sequences were consistently detected in greater numbers. Each unique TCR and UMI combination was seen more than ten times on average in raw reads.

This clonotype has a handful of counts. The germline V gene has CDR1 SGHTA and CDR2 FQGNSA. Losses at the gene ends were 5 bases for V and 7 bases for J; bases not matched to a gene: 7. There are 15 residues in the CDR3. TCRdb analysed the 5' RACE reads with MiXCR anew, one entry per CDR3 protein. The sample lists some 40,000 distinct CDR3 sequences; approximately 3% were seen once. Time point in this sample: sample taken at primary tumor resection. This receptor was obtained from a male donor with early-stage non-small cell lung cancer. The sample in question was normal lung tissue next to the tumor, obtained at surgery. V gene TRBV7-2 combines with J gene TRBJ2-7, with 14 nucleotides matching TRBD2. The CDR3 spells CASSQGLAGAGEQYF. The CDR3 DNA sequence: TGTGCCAGCAGCCAGGGACTAGCGGGGGCCGGTGAGCAGTACTTC.